Presented here are 23 T cell receptor beta chains from one specimen sequenced in a study of cytomegalovirus exposure and HLA in healthy donors. The PCR had 60 Vbeta and 13 Jbeta primers. Profiling relied on immunoSEQ multiplex PCR, and the TCRdb table lists in-frame clones only, not all of them. Here the sample spans under 200,000 clones, about 83% being singletons. The sample consisted of PBMCs. The receptors here all came from a woman aged 25 to 39 in good health and CMV-seropositive.

The chain links TRBV5-1 to TRBJ2-7; D gene unclear. The CDR3 length is 11 residues. With 5 bases removed from V and 6 bases from J, the gap between germline ends came to 9 bases. CDR1 is SGHRS and CDR2 is YFSETQ in the germline V gene. CDR3 nucleotides: TGCGCCAGCAGGGCGGTGGGCGAGCAGTACTTC. Residues: CASRAVGEQYF.

This chain links TRBV19 with TRBJ1-1, with a possible D match to TRBD1 (5 bases). The V end was cut by 2 bases, the J end by 4 bases, with 11 bases between. The CDR3 has 14 amino acids. Germline values: CDR1 LNHDA, CDR2 SQIVND (reference sequence). CDR3 sequence reads: CASSIWGEATEAFF. The CDR3 region has the DNA TGTGCCAGTAGTATATGGGGGGAGGCCACTGAAGCTTTCTTT.

This chain uses TRBV7-2 with TRBJ2-1; 15 nucleotides line up with TRBD2. The length of the CDR3 is 17 residues. V shed 5 bases and J 2 bases; nucleotides not matched to a gene: 4. The germline V gene encodes CDR1 SGHTA and CDR2 FQGNSA. For the CDR3, the DNA is TGTGCCAGCAGCATGGGACTAGCGGGAGGAGCCTACAATGAGCAGTTCTTC. This encodes CASSMGLAGGAYNEQFF.

This clone appeared a few times. The chain is built from TRBV27 and TRBJ2-3, with TRBD2 as a possible D gene (6 bases). Germline CDR1 MNHEY, CDR2 SMNVEV (reference sequence). V was clipped by 6 bases and J by 6 bases, with 16 bases between them. The CDR3 is 14 residues long. In nucleotides, the CDR3 is TGTGCCAGCAGGCGGGGTACCGGCGGGGATACGCAGTATTTT. The encoded protein is CASRRGTGGDTQYF.

The gene calls are TRBV7-9 and TRBJ2-3; D perhaps matches TRBD2 (5 bases). Germline V gives CDR1 SEHNR, CDR2 FQNEAQ (reference sequence). The CDR3 extends over 14 amino acids. V shed 0 bases and J shed 5 bases, with 9 bases lying between them. CDR3 coding DNA: TGTGCCAGCAGCTTAGCGGGAGACGGAGATACGCAGTATTTT. Protein sequence: CASSLAGDGDTQYF.

This chain links TRBV9 with TRBJ2-7, with D possibly matching TRBD2 (6 bases). Per germline, CDR1 SGDLS and CDR2 YYNGEE. CDR3 length: 13 amino acids. V was shortened by 3 bases and J by 0 bases, with 7 bases between the two germline ends. The CDR3 coding sequence is TGTGCCAGCAGCGACGGGAGCTCCTACGAGCAGTACTTC. It encodes CASSDGSSYEQYF.

The sample holds a few counts of this clone. The rearrangement links TRBV5-1 to TRBJ2-7; D gene ambiguous. The germline V gene has CDR1 SGHRS and CDR2 YFSETQ. This CDR3 comprises 13 residues. Trimming removed 2 bases from V and 6 bases from J, with 12 bases in between. Written as DNA, the CDR3 is TGCGCCAGCAGCTTTAGTCTAATCGGCGAGCAGTACTTC. Translated: CASSFSLIGEQYF.

The CDR3 DNA follows: TGTGCCAGCCTTGGTGGGGACTTGACCACTGAAGCTTTCTTT. Translation gives CASLGGDLTTEAFF. V gene TRBV13 combines with J gene TRBJ1-1, with D possibly being TRBD1 (5 bases). Germline CDR1 PRHDT, CDR2 FYEKMQ (reference sequence). The CDR3 loop spans 14 amino acids. With 8 bases removed from V and 4 bases from J, the gap between germline ends came to 17 bases.

This clone was found a few times. V gene TRBV19 combines with J gene TRBJ2-1; D might be TRBD2 (6 bases). CDR3 length: 13 residues. Deletions cut 1 base from V and 9 bases from J, with 10 bases between. Per the germline V gene, CDR1 is LNHDA and CDR2 is SQIVND (reference sequence). CDR3: CASSIVLAGEQFF. The CDR3 coding sequence is TGTGCCAGTAGTATAGTACTAGCCGGTGAGCAGTTCTTC.

The J gene is TRBJ1-1, the V gene TRBV7-2, with D perhaps matching TRBD1 (6 bases). Trimming took 3 bases from V and 1 from J, leaving 9 bases between them. Looked up from germline, CDR1 is SGHTA and CDR2 is FQGNSA. The CDR3 has 14 amino acids. CDR3: CASSLRGSNTEAFF. The CDR3 nucleotides read TGTGCCAGCAGCTTGAGGGGGTCGAACACTGAAGCTTTCTTT. Full variable domain (remainder filled in from reference TRBV7-2 and TRBJ1-1): GAGVSQSPSNKVTEKGKDVELRCDPISGHTALYWYRQSLGQGLEFLIYFQGNSAPDKSGLPSDRFSAERTGGSVSTLTIQRTQQEDSAVYLCASSLRGSNTEAFFGQGTRLTVV.

The chain combines TRBV27 with TRBJ2-7; D possibly corresponds to TRBD2 (6 bases). V was shortened by 5 bases and J by 2 bases, with 16 bases between the two germline ends. Per germline, CDR1 MNHEY and CDR2 SMNVEV (reference sequence). CDR3 size: 15 residues. Here the CDR3 reads CASSPLRGKPYEQYF. CDR3 sequence (DNA): TGTGCCAGCAGTCCCCTCCGGGGGAAACCCTACGAGCAGTACTTC.

The chain carries TRBV6-1 and TRBJ2-7; D may be TRBD2 (5 bases). Germline V lookup: CDR1 MNHNS, CDR2 SASEGT. V was trimmed by 7 bases and J by 3 bases, leaving 13 bases between them. The CDR3 is 13 amino acids. The CDR3 reads CASILFEGYEQYF. The CDR3 DNA follows: TGTGCCAGCATCCTCTTCGAGGGCTACGAGCAGTACTTC.

This chain links TRBV2 with TRBJ2-7; 9 bases agree with TRBD2. This CDR3 has 15 residues. Germline CDR1 SNHLY, CDR2 FYNNEI. V was clipped by 7 bases and J by 2 bases; unmatched bases: 9. CDR3 loop: CASTSGIDLTYEQYF. CDR3 DNA: TGTGCCAGCACTAGCGGGATCGACCTTACCTACGAGCAGTACTTC.

A single count supports this clone. The V gene is TRBV11-2, the J gene TRBJ2-5; 8 bases line up with TRBD2. CDR3 length: 16 residues. V dropped 5 bases and J dropped 4; count of bases not matched to a gene: 12. Germline CDR1 is SGHAT and CDR2 is FQNNGV. The CDR3 is CASSPLSLAGRETQYF. CDR3 DNA sequence: TGTGCCAGCAGCCCCCTGAGTTTAGCGGGGAGAGAGACCCAGTACTTC.

The chain joins TRBV6-4 to TRBJ1-1; TRBD1 might be the D (5 bases). CDR3 length: 13 amino acids. V was cut by 3 bases and J by 10 bases, with 15 bases left in between. Per germline, CDR1 MRHNA and CDR2 SNTAGT. CDR3 sequence reads: CASSESGRGGAFF. The CDR3 bases are TGTGCCAGCAGTGAATCCGGGCGGGGGGGAGCTTTCTTT.

The chain is built from TRBV18 and TRBJ1-1, with TRBD1 identical over 8 bases. V lost 6 bases and J lost 5; bases outside the gene matches: 11. CDR3 size: 15 residues. CDR1 and CDR2 from the germline V gene are KGHSH and LQKENI. In DNA, the CDR3 is TGTGCCAGCTCCACCAAGGGCCAGGGGGCGACTGAAGCTTTCTTT. Translation gives CASSTKGQGATEAFF.

The J gene is TRBJ2-7, the V gene TRBV4-3; D possibly corresponds to TRBD1 (5 bases). V lost 1 base and J lost 1, with 8 bases in between. The germline CDR1 and CDR2 sequences are LGHNA and YSLEER. This CDR3 is 14 amino acids long. The CDR3 bases are TGCGCCAGCAGCCAAGCCAGGGAATCCTACGAGCAGTACTTC. Translating it yields CASSQARESYEQYF.

The rearrangement joins TRBV6-5 to TRBJ1-1, with 10 nucleotides matching TRBD1. This CDR3 is 16 amino acids long. The junction had 10 bases not matched to a gene; V was cut back by 2 bases and J by 7 bases. The V gene's germline CDR1 is MNHEY and CDR2 SVGAGI. The CDR3 reads CASSYQGQGTACEAFF. Written as DNA, the CDR3 is TGTGCCAGCAGTTACCAGGGACAGGGGACAGCCTGTGAAGCTTTCTTT.

The rearrangement uses TRBV6-1 and TRBJ1-2, with no clear D. The CDR3 has 11 residues. Germline CDR1 is MNHNS and CDR2 is SASEGT. Trimming pared 3 bases from V and 8 bases from J, leaving 7 bases between. This CDR3 is CASSDIRGYTF. The CDR3 region has the DNA TGTGCCAGCAGTGATATTCGGGGCTACACCTTC.

The CDR3 DNA reads as TGTGCCAGCAGTTACTTCTACAGGGCCACTGAAGCTTTCTTT. Its translation: CASSYFYRATEAFF. The chain joins TRBV6-5 to TRBJ1-1, with a possible D match to TRBD1 (6 bases). The CDR3 totals 14 residues. V gave up 1 base and J gave up 4 bases, with 10 bases separating them. Germline V gene lookup returns CDR1 MNHEY and CDR2 SVGAGI.

This chain connects TRBV2 to TRBJ1-6; the match to TRBD1 covers 7 bases. Germline CDR1 SNHLY, CDR2 FYNNEI. The CDR3 loop spans 15 amino acids. The trim removed 6 bases at V and 7 bases at J, leaving 9 bases unmatched. The CDR3 here is CASSPSATGNSPLHF. CDR3 nucleotide sequence: TGTGCCAGCAGCCCGAGTGCGACAGGGAATTCACCCCTCCACTTT.

The V gene is TRBV28, the J gene TRBJ1-2; no clear D gene. This CDR3 region has 15 residues. Trimming shortened V by 3 bases and J by 5 bases, and 16 bases separated the two germline ends. The germline CDR1 and CDR2 sequences are MDHEN and SYDVKM. CDR3 residues: CASSLTPPPRYGYTF. The CDR3 bases are TGTGCCAGCAGTTTGACGCCACCCCCTAGGTATGGCTACACCTTC.

The V and J genes are TRBV19 and TRBJ1-2, with D possibly matching TRBD1 (5 bases). Trimming stripped 5 bases from V and 5 bases from J, with 15 bases between. The CDR3 runs to 14 residues. Germline V CDR1 and CDR2: LNHDA, SQIVND (reference sequence). The chain's CDR3 is CASSVAGMGYGYTF. The CDR3 bases are TGTGCCAGTAGTGTGGCAGGGATGGGATATGGCTACACCTTC. Variable domain in full (rest from reference TRBV19 and TRBJ1-2): DGGITQSPKYLFRKEGQNVTLSCEQNLNHDAMYWYRQDPGQGLRLIYYSQIVNDFQKGDIAEGYSVSREKKESFPLTVTSAQKNPTAFYLCASSVAGMGYGYTFGSGTRLTVV.